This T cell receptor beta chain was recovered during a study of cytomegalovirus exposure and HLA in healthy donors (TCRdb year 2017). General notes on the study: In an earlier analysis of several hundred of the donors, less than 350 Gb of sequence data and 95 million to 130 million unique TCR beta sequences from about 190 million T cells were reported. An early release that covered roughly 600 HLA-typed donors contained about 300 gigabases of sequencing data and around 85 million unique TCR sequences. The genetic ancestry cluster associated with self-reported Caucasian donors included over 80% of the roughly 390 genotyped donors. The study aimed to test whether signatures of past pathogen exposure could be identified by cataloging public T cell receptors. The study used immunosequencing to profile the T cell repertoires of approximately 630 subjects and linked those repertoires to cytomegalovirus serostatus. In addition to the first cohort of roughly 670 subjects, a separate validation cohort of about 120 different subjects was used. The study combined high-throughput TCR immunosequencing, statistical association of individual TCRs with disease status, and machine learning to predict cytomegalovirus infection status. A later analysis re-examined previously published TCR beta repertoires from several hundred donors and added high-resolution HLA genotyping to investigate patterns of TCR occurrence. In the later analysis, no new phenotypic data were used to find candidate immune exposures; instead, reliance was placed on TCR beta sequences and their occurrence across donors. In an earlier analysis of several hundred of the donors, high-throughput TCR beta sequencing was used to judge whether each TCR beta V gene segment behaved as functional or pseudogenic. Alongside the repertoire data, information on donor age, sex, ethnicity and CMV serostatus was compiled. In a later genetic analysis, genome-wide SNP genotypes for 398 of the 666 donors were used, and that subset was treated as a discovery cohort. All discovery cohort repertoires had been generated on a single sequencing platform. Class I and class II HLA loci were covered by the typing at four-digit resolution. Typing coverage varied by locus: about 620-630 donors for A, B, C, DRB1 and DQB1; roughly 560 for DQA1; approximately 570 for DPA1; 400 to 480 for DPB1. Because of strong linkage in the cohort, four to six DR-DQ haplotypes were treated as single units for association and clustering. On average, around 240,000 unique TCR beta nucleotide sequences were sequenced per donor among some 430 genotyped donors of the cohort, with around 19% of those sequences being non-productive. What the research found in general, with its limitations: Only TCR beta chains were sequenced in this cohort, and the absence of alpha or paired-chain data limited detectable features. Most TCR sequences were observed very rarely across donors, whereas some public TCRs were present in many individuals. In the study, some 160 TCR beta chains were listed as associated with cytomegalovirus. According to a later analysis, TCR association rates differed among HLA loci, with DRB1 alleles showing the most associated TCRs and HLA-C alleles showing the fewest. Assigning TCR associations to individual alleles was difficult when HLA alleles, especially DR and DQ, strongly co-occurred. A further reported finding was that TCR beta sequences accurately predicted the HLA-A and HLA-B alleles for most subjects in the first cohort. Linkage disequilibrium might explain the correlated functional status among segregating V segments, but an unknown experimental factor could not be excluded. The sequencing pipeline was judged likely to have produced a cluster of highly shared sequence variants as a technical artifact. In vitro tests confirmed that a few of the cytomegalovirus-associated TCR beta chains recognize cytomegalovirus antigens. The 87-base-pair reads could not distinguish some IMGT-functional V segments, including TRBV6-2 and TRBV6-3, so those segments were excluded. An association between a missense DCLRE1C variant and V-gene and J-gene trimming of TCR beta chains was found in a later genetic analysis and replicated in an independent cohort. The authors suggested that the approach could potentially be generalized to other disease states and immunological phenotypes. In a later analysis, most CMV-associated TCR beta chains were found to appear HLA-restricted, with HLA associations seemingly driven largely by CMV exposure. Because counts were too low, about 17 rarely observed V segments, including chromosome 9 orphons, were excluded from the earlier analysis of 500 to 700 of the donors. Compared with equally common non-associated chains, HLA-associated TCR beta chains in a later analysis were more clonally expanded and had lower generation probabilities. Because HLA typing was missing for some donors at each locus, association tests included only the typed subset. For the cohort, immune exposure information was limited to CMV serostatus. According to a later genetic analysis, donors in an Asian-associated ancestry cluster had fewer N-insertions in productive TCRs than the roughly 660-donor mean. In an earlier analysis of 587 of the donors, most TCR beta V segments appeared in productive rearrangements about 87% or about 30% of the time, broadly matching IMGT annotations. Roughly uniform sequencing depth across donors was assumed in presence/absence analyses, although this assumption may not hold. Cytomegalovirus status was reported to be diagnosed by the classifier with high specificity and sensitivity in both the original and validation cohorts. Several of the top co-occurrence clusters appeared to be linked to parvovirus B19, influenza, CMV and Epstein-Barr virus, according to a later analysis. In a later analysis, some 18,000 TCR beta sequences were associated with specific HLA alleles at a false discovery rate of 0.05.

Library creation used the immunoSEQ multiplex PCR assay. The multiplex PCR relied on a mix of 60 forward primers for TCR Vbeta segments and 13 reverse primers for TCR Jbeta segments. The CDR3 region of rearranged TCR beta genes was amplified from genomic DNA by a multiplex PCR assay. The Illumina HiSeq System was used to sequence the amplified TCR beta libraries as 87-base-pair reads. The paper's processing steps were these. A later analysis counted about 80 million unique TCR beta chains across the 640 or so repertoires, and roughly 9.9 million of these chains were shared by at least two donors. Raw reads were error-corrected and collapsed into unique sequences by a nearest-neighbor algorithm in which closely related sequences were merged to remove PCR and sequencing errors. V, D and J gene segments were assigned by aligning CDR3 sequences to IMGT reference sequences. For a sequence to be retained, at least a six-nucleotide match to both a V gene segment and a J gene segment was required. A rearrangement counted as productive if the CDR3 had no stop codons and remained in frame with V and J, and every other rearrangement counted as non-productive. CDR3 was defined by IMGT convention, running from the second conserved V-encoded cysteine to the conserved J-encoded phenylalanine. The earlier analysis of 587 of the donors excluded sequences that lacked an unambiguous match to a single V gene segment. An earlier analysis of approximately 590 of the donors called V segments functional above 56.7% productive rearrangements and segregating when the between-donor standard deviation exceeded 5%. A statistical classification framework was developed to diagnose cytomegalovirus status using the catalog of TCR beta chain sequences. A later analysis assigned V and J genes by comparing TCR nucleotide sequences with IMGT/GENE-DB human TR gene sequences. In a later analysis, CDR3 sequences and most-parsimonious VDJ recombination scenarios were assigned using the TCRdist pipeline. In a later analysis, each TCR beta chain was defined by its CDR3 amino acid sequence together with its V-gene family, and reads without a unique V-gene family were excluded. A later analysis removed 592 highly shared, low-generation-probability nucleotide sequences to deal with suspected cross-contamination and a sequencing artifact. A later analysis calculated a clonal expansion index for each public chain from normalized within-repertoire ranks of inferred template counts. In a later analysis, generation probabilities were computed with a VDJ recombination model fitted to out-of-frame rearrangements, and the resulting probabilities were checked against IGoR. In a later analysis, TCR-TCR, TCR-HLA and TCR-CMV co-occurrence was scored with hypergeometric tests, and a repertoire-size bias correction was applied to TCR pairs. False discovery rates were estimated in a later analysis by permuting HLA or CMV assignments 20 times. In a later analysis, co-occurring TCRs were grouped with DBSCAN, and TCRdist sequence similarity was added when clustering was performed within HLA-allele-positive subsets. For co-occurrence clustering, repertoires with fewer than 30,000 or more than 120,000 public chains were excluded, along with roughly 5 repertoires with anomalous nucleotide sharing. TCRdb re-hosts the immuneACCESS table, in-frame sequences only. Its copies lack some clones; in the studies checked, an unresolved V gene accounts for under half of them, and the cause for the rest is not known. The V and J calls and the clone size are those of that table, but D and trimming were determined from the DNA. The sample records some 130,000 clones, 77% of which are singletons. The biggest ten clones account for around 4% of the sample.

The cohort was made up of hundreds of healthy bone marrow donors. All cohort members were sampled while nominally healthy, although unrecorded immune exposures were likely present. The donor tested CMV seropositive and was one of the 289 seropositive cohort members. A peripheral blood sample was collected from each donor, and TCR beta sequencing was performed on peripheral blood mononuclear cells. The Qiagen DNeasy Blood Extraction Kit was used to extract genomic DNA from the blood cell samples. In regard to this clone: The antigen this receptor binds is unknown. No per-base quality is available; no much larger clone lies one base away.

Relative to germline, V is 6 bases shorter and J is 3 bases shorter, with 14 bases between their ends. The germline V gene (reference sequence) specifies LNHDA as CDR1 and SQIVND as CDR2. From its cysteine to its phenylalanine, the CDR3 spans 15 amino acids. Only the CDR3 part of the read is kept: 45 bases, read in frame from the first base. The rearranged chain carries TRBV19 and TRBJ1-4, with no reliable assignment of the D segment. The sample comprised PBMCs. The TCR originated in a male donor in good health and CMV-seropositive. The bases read TGTGCCAGTAGGATCACGGGAGGTTCTAATGAAAAACTGTTTTTT. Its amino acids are CASRITGGSNEKLFF. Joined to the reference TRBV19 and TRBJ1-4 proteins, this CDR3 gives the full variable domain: DGGITQSPKYLFRKEGQNVTLSCEQNLNHDAMYWYRQDPGQGLRLIYYSQIVNDFQKGDIAEGYSVSREKKESFPLTVTSAQKNPTAFYLCASRITGGSNEKLFFGSGTQLSVL.